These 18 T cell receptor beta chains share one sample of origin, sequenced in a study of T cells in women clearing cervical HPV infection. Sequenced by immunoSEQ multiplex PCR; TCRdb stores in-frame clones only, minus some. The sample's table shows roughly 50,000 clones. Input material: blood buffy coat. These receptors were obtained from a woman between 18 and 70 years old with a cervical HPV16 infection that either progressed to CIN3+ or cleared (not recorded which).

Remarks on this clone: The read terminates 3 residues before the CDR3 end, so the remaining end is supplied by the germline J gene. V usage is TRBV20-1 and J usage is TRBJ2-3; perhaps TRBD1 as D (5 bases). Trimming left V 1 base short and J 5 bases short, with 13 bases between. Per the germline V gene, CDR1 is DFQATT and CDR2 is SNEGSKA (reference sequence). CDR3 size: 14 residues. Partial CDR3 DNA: TGCAGTGCTAGAGGGCAGGCAGGGTTAGATACG. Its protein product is CSARGQAGLDT. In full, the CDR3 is CSARGQAGLDTQYF.

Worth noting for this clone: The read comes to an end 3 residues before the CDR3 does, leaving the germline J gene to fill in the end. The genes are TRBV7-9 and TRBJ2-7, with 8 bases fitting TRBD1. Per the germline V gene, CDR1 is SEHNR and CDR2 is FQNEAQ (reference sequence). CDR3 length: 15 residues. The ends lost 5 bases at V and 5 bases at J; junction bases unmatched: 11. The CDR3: CASSLTTGDFHEQYF. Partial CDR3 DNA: TGTGCCAGCAGCCTGACGACAGGGGATTTCCACGAG.

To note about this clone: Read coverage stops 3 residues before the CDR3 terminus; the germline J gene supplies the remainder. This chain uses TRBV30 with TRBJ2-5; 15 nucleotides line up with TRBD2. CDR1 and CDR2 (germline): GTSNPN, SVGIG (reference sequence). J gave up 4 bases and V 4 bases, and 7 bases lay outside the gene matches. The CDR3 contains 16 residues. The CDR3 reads CAWTLGLAGGGETQYF. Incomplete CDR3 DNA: TGTGCCTGGACCCTGGGACTAGCGGGGGGTGGAGAGACC.

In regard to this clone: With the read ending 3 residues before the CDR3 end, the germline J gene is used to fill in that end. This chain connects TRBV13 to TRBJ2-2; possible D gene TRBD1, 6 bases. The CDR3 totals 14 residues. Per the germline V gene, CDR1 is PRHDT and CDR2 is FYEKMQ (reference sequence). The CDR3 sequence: CASSPQGLNEKLFF. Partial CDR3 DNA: TGTGCCAGCAGCCCCCAGGGGTTGAACGAAAAG.

The CDR3 protein is CASRPGTRTGSNQPQHF. CDR3 bases read: TGTGCCAGCAGACCCGGGACAAGGACTGGCAGCAATCAGCCC. The chain recombines TRBV2 with TRBJ1-5; D is perhaps TRBD1 (6 bases). The sequenced fragment ends 3 residues before the CDR3 boundary, so the rest is inferred from the germline J gene. The CDR3 is 17 residues long. The V gene lost 6 bases and the J gene lost 1 base, with 19 bases spanning the gap. CDR1 SNHLY and CDR2 FYNNEI come from the germline V gene. The variable domain in full, with the rest retrieved from reference TRBV2 and TRBJ1-5, is EPEVTQTPSHQVTQMGQEVILRCVPISNHLYFYWYRQILGQKVEFLVSFYNNEISEKSEIFDDQFSVERPDGSNFTLKIRSTKLEDSAMYFCASRPGTRTGSNQPQHFGDGTRLSIL.

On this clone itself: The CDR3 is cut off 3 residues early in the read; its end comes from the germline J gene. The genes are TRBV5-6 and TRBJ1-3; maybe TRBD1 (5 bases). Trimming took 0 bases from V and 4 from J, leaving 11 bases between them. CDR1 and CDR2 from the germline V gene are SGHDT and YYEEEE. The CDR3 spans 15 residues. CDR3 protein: CASSLGQGRGNTIYF. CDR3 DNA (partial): TGTGCCAGCAGCTTGGGTCAGGGAAGGGGAAACACC.

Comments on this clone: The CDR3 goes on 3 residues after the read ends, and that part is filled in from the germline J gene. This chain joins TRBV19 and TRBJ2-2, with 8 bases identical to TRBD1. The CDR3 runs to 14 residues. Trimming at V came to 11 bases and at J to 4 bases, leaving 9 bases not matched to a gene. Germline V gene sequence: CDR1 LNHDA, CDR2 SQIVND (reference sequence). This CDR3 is CAARGTGITGELFF. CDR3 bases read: TGTGCCGCTCGGGGGACAGGAATCACCGGGGAG.

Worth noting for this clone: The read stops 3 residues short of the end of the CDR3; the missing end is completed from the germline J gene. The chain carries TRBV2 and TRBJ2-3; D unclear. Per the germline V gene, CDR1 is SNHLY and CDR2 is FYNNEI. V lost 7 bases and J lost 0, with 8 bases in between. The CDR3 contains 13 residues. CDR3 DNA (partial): TGTGCCAGCACTTATTTAAGCACAGATACG. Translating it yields CASTYLSTDT. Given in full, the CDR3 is CASTYLSTDTQYF.

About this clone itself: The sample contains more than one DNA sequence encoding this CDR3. CDR3 DNA (partial): TGTGCCAGCATTCCACGACTAGCGGGAGGAAACAATGAG. This codes for CASIPRLAGGNNE. From start to end, the CDR3 is CASIPRLAGGNNEQFF. The chain couples TRBV6-2 or TRBV6-3 to TRBJ2-1; TRBD2 matches 13 bases. The read ends 3 residues before the CDR3 terminus; that terminus is restored from the germline J gene. The germline V gene encodes CDR1 MNHEY and CDR2 SVGEGT. The CDR3 contains 16 residues. V gave up 7 bases and J gave up 5 bases; unmatched junction bases: 8.

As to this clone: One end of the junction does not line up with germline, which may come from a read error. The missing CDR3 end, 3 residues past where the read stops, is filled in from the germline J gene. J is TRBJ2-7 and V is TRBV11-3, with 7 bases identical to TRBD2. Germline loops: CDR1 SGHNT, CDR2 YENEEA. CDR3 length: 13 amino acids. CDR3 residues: CASRLAGSYEQYF. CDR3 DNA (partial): TGTGCCAGCCGCTTAGCGGGCTCCTACGAG. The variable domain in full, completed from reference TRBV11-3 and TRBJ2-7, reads EAGVVQSPRYKIIEKKQPVAFWCNPISGHNTLYWYLQNLGQGPELLIRYENEEAVDDSQLPKDRFSAERLKGVDSTLKIQPAELGDSAVYLCASRLAGSYEQYFGPGTRLTVT.

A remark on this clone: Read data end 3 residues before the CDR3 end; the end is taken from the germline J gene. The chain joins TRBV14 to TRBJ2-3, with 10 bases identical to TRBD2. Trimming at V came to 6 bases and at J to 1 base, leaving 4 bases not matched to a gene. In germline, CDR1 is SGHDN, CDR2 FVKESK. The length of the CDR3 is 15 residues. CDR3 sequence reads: CASRIAGGRTDTQYF. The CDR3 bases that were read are TGTGCCAGCAGAATAGCGGGAGGTCGCACAGATACG.

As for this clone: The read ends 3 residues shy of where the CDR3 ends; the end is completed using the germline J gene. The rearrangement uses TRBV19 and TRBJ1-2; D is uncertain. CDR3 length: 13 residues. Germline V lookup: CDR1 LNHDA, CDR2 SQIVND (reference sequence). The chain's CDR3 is CASSFATAYDYTF. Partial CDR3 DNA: TGTGCCAGTAGTTTTGCAACCGCCTACGAC. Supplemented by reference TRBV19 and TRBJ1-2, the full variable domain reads DGGITQSPKYLFRKEGQNVTLSCEQNLNHDAMYWYRQDPGQGLRLIYYSQIVNDFQKGDIAEGYSVSREKKESFPLTVTSAQKNPTAFYLCASSFATAYDYTFGSGTRLTVV.

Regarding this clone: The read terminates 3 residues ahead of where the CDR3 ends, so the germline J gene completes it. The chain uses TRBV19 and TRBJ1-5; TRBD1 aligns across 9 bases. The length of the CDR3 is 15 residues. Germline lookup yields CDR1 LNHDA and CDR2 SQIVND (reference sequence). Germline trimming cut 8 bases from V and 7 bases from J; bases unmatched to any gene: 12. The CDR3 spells CASQKGDRASQPQHF. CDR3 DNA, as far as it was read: TGTGCCAGTCAAAAAGGGGACAGGGCGAGCCAGCCC.

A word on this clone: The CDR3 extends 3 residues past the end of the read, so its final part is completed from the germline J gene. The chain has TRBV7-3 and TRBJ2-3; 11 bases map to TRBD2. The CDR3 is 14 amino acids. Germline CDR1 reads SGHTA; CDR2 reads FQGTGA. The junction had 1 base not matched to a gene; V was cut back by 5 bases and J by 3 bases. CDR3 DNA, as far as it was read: TGTGCCAGCAGCCCTAGCGGGAGGACAGATACG. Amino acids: CASSPSGRTDT. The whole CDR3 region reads CASSPSGRTDTQYF.

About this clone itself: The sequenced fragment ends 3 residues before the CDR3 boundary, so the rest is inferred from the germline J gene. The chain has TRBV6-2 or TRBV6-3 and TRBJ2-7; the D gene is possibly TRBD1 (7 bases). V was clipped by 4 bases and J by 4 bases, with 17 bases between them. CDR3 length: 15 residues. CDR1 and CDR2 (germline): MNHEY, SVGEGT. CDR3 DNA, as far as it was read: TGTGCCAGCAGTTTTGAGGTCAGGGGGACTTACGAG. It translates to CASSFEVRGTYE. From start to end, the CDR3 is CASSFEVRGTYEQYF.

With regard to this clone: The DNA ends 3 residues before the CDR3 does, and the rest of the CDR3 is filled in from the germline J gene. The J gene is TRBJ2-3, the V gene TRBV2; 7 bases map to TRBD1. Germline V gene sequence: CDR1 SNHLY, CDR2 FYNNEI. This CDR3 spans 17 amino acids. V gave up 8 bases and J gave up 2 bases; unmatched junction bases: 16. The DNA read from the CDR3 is TGTGCCAGCGGGAGAGACAGGGCGGACGCAAACACAGATACG. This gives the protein CASGRDRADANTDT. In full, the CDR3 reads CASGRDRADANTDTQYF.

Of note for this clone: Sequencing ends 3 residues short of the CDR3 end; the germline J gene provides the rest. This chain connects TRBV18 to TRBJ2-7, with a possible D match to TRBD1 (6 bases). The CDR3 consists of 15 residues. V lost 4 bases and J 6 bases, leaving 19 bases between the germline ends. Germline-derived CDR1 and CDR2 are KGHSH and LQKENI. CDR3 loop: CASSRLSDRGSEQYF. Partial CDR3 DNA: TGTGCCAGCTCACGCCTTTCTGATAGGGGGAGCGAG.

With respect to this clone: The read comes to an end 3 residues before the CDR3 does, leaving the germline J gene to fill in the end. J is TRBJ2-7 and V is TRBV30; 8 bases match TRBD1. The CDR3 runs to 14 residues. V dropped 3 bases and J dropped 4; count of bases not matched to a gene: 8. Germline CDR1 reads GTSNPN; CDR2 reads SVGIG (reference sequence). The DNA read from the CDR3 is TGTGCCTGGAGCCCGGACAGGGCGGTATACGAG. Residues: CAWSPDRAVYE. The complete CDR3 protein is CAWSPDRAVYEQYF.